Listed here are 21 T cell receptor beta chains from one sample, sequenced in a study of PD-1 blockade in classical Hodgkin lymphoma. Here immunoSEQ multiplex PCR was the method, and the copy in TCRdb shows in-frame clones only, minus some. The profile shows about 97,000 clones, roughly 88% of them singletons. All patients relapsed after autologous stem cell transplantation, and brentuximab vedotin exposure varied. Sequencing was performed on peripheral blood mononuclear cells (PBMCs), taken at baseline. The source of these receptors is a human donor with classical Hodgkin lymphoma.

This rearrangement joins TRBV5-1 to TRBJ1-5; D may be TRBD1 (6 bases). The V and J ends lost 0 bases and 7 bases respectively, with 14 bases between them. Per germline, CDR1 SGHRS and CDR2 YFSETQ. CDR3 length equals 15 residues. This chain's CDR3 is CASSLEPGARQPQHF. CDR3 DNA: TGCGCCAGCAGCTTGGAGCCGGGGGCGAGGCAGCCCCAGCATTTT.

This sequence joins TRBV27 and TRBJ2-7; D is ambiguous. V was pared by 4 bases and J by 4 bases, with 14 bases between. Per germline, CDR1 MNHEY and CDR2 SMNVEV (reference sequence). The CDR3 covers 14 residues. CDR3 nucleotides: TGTGCCAGCAGTTCCCTGGAAGCTCGATACGAGCAGTACTTC. It yields the protein CASSSLEARYEQYF.

This chain joins TRBV7-2 and TRBJ2-7; 11 bases line up with TRBD2. V lost 6 bases to trimming and J lost 2 bases; unmatched junction nucleotides: 6. Per germline, CDR1 SGHTA and CDR2 FQGNSA. The length of the CDR3 is 15 residues. Written as DNA, the CDR3 is TGTGCCAGCAGGGACTCGGGACTAGCGGCCTACGAGCAGTACTTC. It translates to CASRDSGLAAYEQYF.

The CDR3 coding sequence is TGTGCCAGCAGTGATGGACAGAACTCCTACGAGCAGTACTTC. This codes for CASSDGQNSYEQYF. V and J are TRBV2 and TRBJ2-7; the D gene is possibly TRBD1 (6 bases). The CDR3 covers 14 residues. Per the germline V gene, CDR1 is SNHLY and CDR2 is FYNNEI. The V end lost 3 bases, the J end lost 0 bases, and 9 bases lay between the germline ends. Full variable domain (missing parts from reference TRBV2 and TRBJ2-7): EPEVTQTPSHQVTQMGQEVILRCVPISNHLYFYWYRQILGQKVEFLVSFYNNEISEKSEIFDDQFSVERPDGSNFTLKIRSTKLEDSAMYFCASSDGQNSYEQYFGPGTRLTVT.

In regard to this clone: The sample contains more than one DNA sequence encoding this CDR3. This rearrangement joins TRBV14 to TRBJ1-2; D possibly corresponds to TRBD1 (6 bases). The CDR3 runs 13 residues. The germline CDR1 and CDR2 sequences are SGHDN and FVKESK. V gave up 4 bases and J gave up 5 bases, with 11 bases separating them. CDR3 DNA sequence: TGTGCCAGCAGCCCCGGGACAAGTTATGGCTACACCTTC. This sequence encodes CASSPGTSYGYTF.

The rearrangement links TRBV11-2 to TRBJ2-2; a possible D gene is TRBD2 (5 bases). Deletions cut 1 base from V and 7 bases from J, with 16 bases between. Germline V gene sequence: CDR1 SGHAT, CDR2 FQNNGV. The CDR3 spans 16 residues. The CDR3 is CASSLASGSGIGELFF. CDR3 DNA sequence: TGTGCCAGCAGCTTAGCTAGTGGGAGTGGTATCGGGGAGCTGTTTTTT.

A note on this clone: Other DNA sequences from this sample encode an identical CDR3 as well. The rearrangement links TRBV5-1 to TRBJ1-1; D gene unclear. Trimming removed 0 bases at V and 1 base at J, with 7 bases between. Germline CDR1 is SGHRS and CDR2 is YFSETQ. The CDR3 has 14 amino acids. This CDR3 reads CASSLAGPNTEAFF. The CDR3, as DNA: TGCGCCAGCAGCTTGGCAGGCCCGAACACTGAAGCTTTCTTT.

This chain connects TRBV19 to TRBJ2-1; D is unclear. Germline V lookup: CDR1 LNHDA, CDR2 SQIVND (reference sequence). There are 15 residues in the CDR3. Trimming took off 3 bases at V and 3 bases at J, with 12 bases between the two ends. The CDR3 nucleotides are TGTGCCAGTAGTATGATCGAGGCAGACTACAATGAGCAGTTCTTC. Protein: CASSMIEADYNEQFF.

The chain uses TRBV19 and TRBJ2-7; the D is unclear. The CDR3 sequence is 13 residues long. V was pared by 3 bases and J by 3 bases, with 9 bases between. Germline V gives CDR1 LNHDA, CDR2 SQIVND (reference sequence). CDR3 region: CASSIRQSYEQYF. The CDR3 bases are TGTGCCAGTAGTATCCGACAAAGCTACGAGCAGTACTTC.

This rearrangement joins TRBV5-1 to TRBJ2-1; D ambiguous. Germline CDR1 is SGHRS and CDR2 is YFSETQ. Trimming stripped 2 bases from V and 0 bases from J, with 6 bases between. This CDR3 is 14 amino acids long. The CDR3 DNA reads as TGCGCCAGCAGCTTAAGGGACTCCTACAATGAGCAGTTCTTC. This translates into CASSLRDSYNEQFF.

This clone appeared a few times. J is TRBJ2-1 and V is TRBV5-1; 12 bases fit TRBD2. This CDR3 has 17 amino acids. CDR1 and CDR2 from the germline V gene are SGHRS and YFSETQ. The J segment lost 3 bases and the V segment lost 4 bases, leaving 8 bases of the junction unmatched. Here the CDR3 DNA reads TGCGCCAGCAGCCCTGAGACTAGCGGGAGATACTACAATGAGCAGTTCTTC. Its protein product is CASSPETSGRYYNEQFF. Looking up the rest from reference TRBV5-1 and TRBJ2-1 gives the full variable domain: KAGVTQTPRYLIKTRGQQVTLSCSPISGHRSVSWYQQTPGQGLQFLFEYFSETQRNKGNFPGRFSGRQFSNSRSEMNVSTLELGDSALYLCASSPETSGRYYNEQFFGPGTRLTVL.

The V and J genes are TRBV28 and TRBJ2-3; D may be TRBD1 (5 bases). CDR3 length: 13 amino acids. The germline CDR1 and CDR2 sequences are MDHEN and SYDVKM. Trimming cost V 7 bases and J 8 bases, with 16 bases left between them. The CDR3 region is CASNAGARGTQYF. For the CDR3, the DNA is TGTGCCAGCAATGCAGGCGCTAGGGGTACGCAGTATTTT.

This rearrangement joins TRBV18 to TRBJ2-1, with D possibly TRBD2 on 6 matching bases. The CDR3 totals 14 residues. Trimming cost V 6 bases and J 8 bases, with 17 bases left between them. The germline CDR1 and CDR2 sequences are KGHSH and LQKENI. The CDR3 region has the DNA TGTGCCAGCTCCACGGGGACTCCACGCGATGAGCAGTTCTTC. It specifies CASSTGTPRDEQFF.

DNA of the CDR3: TGTGCCAGCAGCTTACTTGGCGACCGTAGCACAGATACGCAGTATTTT. This gives the protein CASSLLGDRSTDTQYF. The J gene is TRBJ2-3, the V gene TRBV7-2, with unresolved D. CDR3 length: 16 residues. V was clipped by 2 bases and J by 0 bases, with 12 bases between them. From germline, CDR1 is SGHTA and CDR2 FQGNSA.

This chain connects TRBV10-3 to TRBJ1-2, with D maybe TRBD1 (5 bases). From germline, CDR1 is ENHRY and CDR2 SYGVKD. CDR3 size: 14 residues. Deletions cut 0 bases from V and 2 bases from J, with 7 bases between. In nucleotides, the CDR3 is TGTGCCATCAGTGAGTCTCCAGGGAACTATGGCTACACCTTC. Encoded protein: CAISESPGNYGYTF.

The chain employs TRBV19 and TRBJ2-7, with D perhaps matching TRBD1 or TRBD2 (5 bases each). The length of the CDR3 is 15 residues. CDR1 and CDR2 (germline): LNHDA, SQIVND (reference sequence). Trimming pared 11 bases from V and 7 bases from J, leaving 27 bases between. CDR3 bases: TGTGCCTCATCTCCAACCGGGACGACCCCTGGAGAGCAGTACTTC. Protein sequence: CASSPTGTTPGEQYF.

V is TRBV23-1 and J is TRBJ2-5; TRBD2 matches at 8 bases. TRBV23-1 is an ORF for which the function is uncertain. Trimming at V came to 4 bases and at J to 4 bases, leaving 14 bases not matched to a gene. The CDR3 runs 17 residues. CDR3 loop: CASSPIILAGSGETQYF. The CDR3 DNA sequence: TGCGCCAGCAGTCCGATCATCTTAGCGGGATCCGGAGAGACCCAGTACTTC.

A remark on this clone: This specimen includes other DNA sequences encoding the same CDR3. This chain uses TRBV5-5 with TRBJ2-7; D gene ambiguous. Germline loops: CDR1 SGHKS, CDR2 YYEKEE (reference sequence). V lost 0 bases and J lost 4, with 5 bases in between. The CDR3 runs to 12 residues. Here the CDR3 reads CASSLEGYEQYF. CDR3 in DNA: TGTGCCAGCAGCTTGGAGGGATACGAGCAGTACTTC.

This clone was seen only once. This chain connects TRBV19 to TRBJ1-5, with D maybe TRBD1 (5 bases). Per the germline V gene, CDR1 is LNHDA and CDR2 is SQIVND (reference sequence). Trimming took 7 bases from V and 0 from J, leaving 25 bases between them. This CDR3 has 19 amino acids. This CDR3 is CASTPPRGTQPNSNQPQHF. Written as DNA, the CDR3 is TGTGCCAGTACCCCTCCCCGGGGGACTCAACCTAATAGCAATCAGCCCCAGCATTTT.

The chain joins TRBV10-3 to TRBJ2-7; tentatively, D is TRBD2 (8 bases). Germline CDR1 is ENHRY and CDR2 is SYGVKD. The CDR3 has 16 amino acids. The ends were cut back, 1 base at V and 6 bases at J, with 19 bases in the middle. The CDR3 sequence: CAISELSGLGGAEQYF. The CDR3 region has the DNA TGTGCCATCAGTGAGTTGTCGGGACTAGGGGGCGCCGAGCAGTACTTC.

V is TRBV5-8 and J is TRBJ2-7, with 7 bases matching TRBD1. The CDR3 runs 13 residues. Germline lookup yields CDR1 SGHTS and CDR2 YDEGEE. J gave up 5 bases and V 10 bases, and 12 bases lay outside the gene matches. CDR3 sequence (DNA): TGTGCCTACGCCGGGACAGTATCCCACGAGCAGTACTTC. Translated: CAYAGTVSHEQYF.